This T cell receptor beta chain was identified in a study of control samples from healthy donors and cancer patients. CDR1 is MNHEY, CDR2 SVGEGT, per germline. The CDR3 runs 15 residues. Deletions cut 4 bases from V and 6 bases from J, with 13 bases between. Only in-frame clones appear in the TCRdb table, and some are missing; sequencing was by immunoSEQ multiplex PCR. Here the sample spans tens of thousands of clones, approximately 84% being singletons. The genes are TRBV6-2 or TRBV6-3 and TRBJ1-6; D is possibly TRBD1 (6 bases). The sample comprised PBMCs. This sequence originates from a man between 65 and 79 years old with lung cancer. The CDR3 sequence is CASSLTTGSNSPLHF. Here the CDR3 DNA reads TGTGCCAGCAGTTTGACGACAGGTTCTAATTCACCCCTCCACTTT.